This T cell receptor (beta chain) was captured in a study of T-cell memory formation after mild COVID-19. Across the study: TCR clustering was largely donor specific. Study results and caveats: Contracting CD4+ clones lay largely in CM and EM, with CD8+ ones residing in EMRA. Pre-infection memory carried some responding clones, suggesting that cross-reactive memory joined.

This CDR3 comprises 17 residues. The V gene's germline CDR1 is SGHRS and CDR2 YFSETQ. The ends lost 4 bases at V and 5 bases at J; junction bases unmatched: 14. MiXCR, applied by TCRdb to the 5' RACE reads, yields one record per CDR3 protein. This table holds 250,000 to 350,000 distinct CDR3 sequences, around 15% found once. As to this clonotype: The antigen remains undetermined.

The source of this sequence is a man aged 18-30 years who had mild COVID-19 (a few samples of this study predate the infection). Cell type and time point are not known. The chain joins TRBV5-1 to TRBJ1-1; 10 bases align to TRBD1. Sequenced sample: PBMCs or a T cell subset sorted from them (not recorded which). DNA for the CDR3: TGCGCCAGCAGCCTATGGGGCGGACAGGGGGTTGGTACTGAAGCTTTCTTT. It yields the protein CASSLWGGQGVGTEAFF.